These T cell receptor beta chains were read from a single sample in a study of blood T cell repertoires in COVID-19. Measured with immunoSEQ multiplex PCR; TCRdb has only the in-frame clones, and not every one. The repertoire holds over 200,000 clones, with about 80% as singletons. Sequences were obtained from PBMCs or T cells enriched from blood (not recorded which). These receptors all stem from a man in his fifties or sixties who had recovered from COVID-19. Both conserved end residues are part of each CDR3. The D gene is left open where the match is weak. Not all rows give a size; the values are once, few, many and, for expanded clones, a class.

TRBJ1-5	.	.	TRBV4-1	CASSQEAGLYSNQPQHF	TGCGCCAGCAGCCAAGAGGCGGGACTATATAGCAATCAGCCCCAGCATTTT
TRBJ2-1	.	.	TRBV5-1	CASSTDRPENEQFF	TGCGCCAGCAGCACTGACAGGCCAGAGAATGAGCAGTTCTTC
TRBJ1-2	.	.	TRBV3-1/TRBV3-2	CASSHQVQGGYGYTF	TGTGCCAGCAGCCACCAGGTACAGGGCGGCTATGGCTACACCTTC
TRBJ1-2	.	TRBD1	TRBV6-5	CASSPRQGNYGYTF	TGTGCCAGCAGCCCAAGACAGGGGAACTATGGCTACACCTTC
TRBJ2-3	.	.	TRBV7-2	CASRLHRASTDTQYF	TGTGCCAGCAGACTACACCGAGCTAGCACAGATACGCAGTATTTT
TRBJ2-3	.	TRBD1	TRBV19	CASSGQASTDTQYF	TGTGCCAGTAGCGGACAGGCTAGCACAGATACGCAGTATTTT
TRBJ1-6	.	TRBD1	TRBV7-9	CASSLRDRGGTSSPLHF	TGTGCCAGCAGCTTACGGGACAGAGGTGGAACGAGCTCACCCCTCCACTTT
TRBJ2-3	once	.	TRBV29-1	CSVVRTAGTDTQYF	TGCAGCGTTGTCAGGACAGCGGGCACAGATACGCAGTATTTT
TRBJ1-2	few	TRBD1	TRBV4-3	CASSQELNRGSGYTF	TGCGCCAGCAGCCAAGAACTAAACAGGGGGAGTGGCTACACCTTC
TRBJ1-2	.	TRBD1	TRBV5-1	CASSPSGQPNYGYTF	TGCGCCAGCAGCCCCTCGGGACAGCCTAACTATGGCTACACCTTC
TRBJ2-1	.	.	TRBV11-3	CASSLLREQFF	TGTGCCAGCAGCCTGCTTAGAGAGCAGTTCTTC
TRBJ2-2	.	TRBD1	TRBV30	CAWSVMGQGFTGELFF	TGTGCCTGGAGTGTAATGGGACAGGGGTTCACCGGGGAGCTGTTTTTT
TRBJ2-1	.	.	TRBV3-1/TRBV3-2	CASSQGRGLGEQFF	TGTGCCAGCAGCCAGGGTAGGGGTCTGGGGGAGCAGTTCTTC
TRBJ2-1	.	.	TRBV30	CAWSISTAPYNEQFF	TGTGCCTGGAGTATATCTACAGCCCCCTACAATGAGCAGTTCTTC
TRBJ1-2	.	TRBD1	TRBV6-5	CASRPTGTGYTF	TGTGCCAGCAGACCGACAGGGACCGGCTACACCTTC
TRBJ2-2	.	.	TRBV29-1	CSASRGTGELFF	TGCAGCGCATCTAGGGGGACCGGGGAGCTGTTTTTT
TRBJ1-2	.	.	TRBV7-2	CASRKPSDYGYTF	TGTGCCAGCAGAAAGCCGTCGGACTATGGCTACACCTTC
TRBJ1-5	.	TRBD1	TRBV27	CASGTGGARSNQPQHF	TGTGCCAGCGGGACAGGGGGCGCCCGGAGCAATCAGCCCCAGCATTTT
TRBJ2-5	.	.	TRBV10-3	CAISESRGLGGETQYF	TGTGCCATCAGTGAGTCGAGAGGACTAGGGGGAGAGACCCAGTACTTC
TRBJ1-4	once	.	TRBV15	CATSRASQEKLFF	TGTGCCACCAGCAGAGCCTCTCAGGAAAAACTGTTTTTT
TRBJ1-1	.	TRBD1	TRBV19	CASSEGAWTEAFF	TGTGCCAGTAGCGAGGGGGCGTGGACTGAAGCTTTCTTT
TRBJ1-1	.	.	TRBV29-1	CSGSGTMNTEAFF	TGCAGCGGGTCCGGGACAATGAACACTGAAGCTTTCTTT
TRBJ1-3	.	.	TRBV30	CAWSVSRSGNTIYF	TGTGCCTGGAGTGTATCCCGCTCTGGAAACACCATATATTTT
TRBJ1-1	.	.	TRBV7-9	CASSRDTGTEAFF	TGTGCCAGCAGCCGGGATACGGGAACTGAAGCTTTCTTT
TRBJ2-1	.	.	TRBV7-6	CASSLGPRGVREQFF	TGTGCCAGCAGCTTAGGACCCAGGGGAGTTCGTGAGCAGTTCTTC
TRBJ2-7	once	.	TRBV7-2	CASSPSDSSSYEQYF	TGTGCCAGCAGTCCCTCCGACAGCAGCTCCTACGAGCAGTACTTC
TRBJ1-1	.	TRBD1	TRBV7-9	CASSQDRADTEAFF	TGTGCCAGCAGTCAAGACAGGGCAGACACTGAAGCTTTCTTT
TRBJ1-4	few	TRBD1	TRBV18	CASSPRTGDEKLFF	TGTGCCAGCTCCCCAAGGACAGGGGATGAAAAACTGTTTTTT
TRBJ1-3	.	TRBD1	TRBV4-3	CASSHLGQGAGNTIYF	TGCGCCAGCAGCCACCTGGGACAGGGGGCTGGAAACACCATATATTTT
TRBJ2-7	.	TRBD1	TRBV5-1	CASSLLDRGQQQYF	TGCGCCAGCAGCCTATTGGACAGGGGGCAACAGCAGTACTTC
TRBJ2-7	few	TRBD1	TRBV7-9	CASSPRDRSYEQYF	TGTGCCAGCAGCCCCCGGGACAGATCCTACGAGCAGTACTTC
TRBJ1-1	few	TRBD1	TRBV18	CASSDPTGKGTEAFF	TGTGCCAGCTCAGACCCGACAGGGAAAGGCACTGAAGCTTTCTTT
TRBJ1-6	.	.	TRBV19	CASGLRHNSPLHF	TGTGCCTCTGGGCTCCGGCATAATTCACCCCTCCACTTT
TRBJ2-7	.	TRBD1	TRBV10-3	CAISGTGDGEQYF	TGTGCCATCAGTGGGACAGGTGATGGCGAGCAGTACTTC
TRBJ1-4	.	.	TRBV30	CAWSEGHGEKLFF	TGTGCCTGGAGTGAAGGACATGGAGAAAAACTGTTTTTT
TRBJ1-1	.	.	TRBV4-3	CASSRGVRTEAFF	TGCGCCAGCAGCCGGGGGGTCCGAACTGAAGCTTTCTTT
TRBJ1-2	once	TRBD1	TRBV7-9	CASSLGAGGLDYGYTF	TGTGCCAGCAGCTTAGGGGCAGGGGGTTTGGACTATGGCTACACCTTC
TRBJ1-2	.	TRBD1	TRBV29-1	CSVVAGGIYGYTF	TGCAGCGTTGTCGCAGGGGGTATCTATGGCTACACCTTC
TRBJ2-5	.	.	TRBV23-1	CASSHTRQETQYF	TGCGCCAGCAGTCATACAAGACAAGAGACCCAGTACTTC
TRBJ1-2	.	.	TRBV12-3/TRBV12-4	CASAETDYYGYTF	TGTGCCAGCGCCGAGACAGACTACTATGGCTACACCTTC
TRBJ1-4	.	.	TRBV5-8	CASSLPRKVQATNEKLFF	TGTGCCAGCAGCCTACCCCGGAAGGTACAGGCAACTAATGAAAAACTGTTTTTT
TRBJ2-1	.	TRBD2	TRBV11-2	CASRPNLAGTQFF	TGTGCCAGCAGACCTAACCTAGCGGGGACGCAGTTCTTC
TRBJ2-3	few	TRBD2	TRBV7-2	CASSLGSAGATDTQYF	TGTGCCAGCAGCTTAGGATCAGCGGGGGCCACAGATACGCAGTATTTT
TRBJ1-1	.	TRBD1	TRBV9	CASSVSGQGPWDTEAFF	TGTGCCAGCAGCGTATCAGGACAGGGGCCTTGGGACACTGAAGCTTTCTTT
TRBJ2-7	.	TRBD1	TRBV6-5	CASSQPGQGRYEQYF	TGTGCCAGCAGCCAACCGGGACAGGGGAGGTACGAGCAGTACTTC
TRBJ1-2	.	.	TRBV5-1	CASSLERANYGYTF	TGCGCCAGCAGCTTGGAACGCGCTAACTATGGCTACACCTTC
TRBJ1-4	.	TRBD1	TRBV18	CASSLGTGEEKLFF	TGTGCCAGCTCACTCGGGACAGGGGAAGAAAAACTGTTTTTT
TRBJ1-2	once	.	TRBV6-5	CASSSRGLPGRYGYTF	TGTGCCAGCAGTTCCCGCGGGCTGCCAGGGAGGTATGGCTACACCTTC
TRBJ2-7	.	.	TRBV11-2	CASSLAEDLSEQYF	TGTGCCAGCAGCTTAGCGGAGGACTTAAGCGAGCAGTACTTC